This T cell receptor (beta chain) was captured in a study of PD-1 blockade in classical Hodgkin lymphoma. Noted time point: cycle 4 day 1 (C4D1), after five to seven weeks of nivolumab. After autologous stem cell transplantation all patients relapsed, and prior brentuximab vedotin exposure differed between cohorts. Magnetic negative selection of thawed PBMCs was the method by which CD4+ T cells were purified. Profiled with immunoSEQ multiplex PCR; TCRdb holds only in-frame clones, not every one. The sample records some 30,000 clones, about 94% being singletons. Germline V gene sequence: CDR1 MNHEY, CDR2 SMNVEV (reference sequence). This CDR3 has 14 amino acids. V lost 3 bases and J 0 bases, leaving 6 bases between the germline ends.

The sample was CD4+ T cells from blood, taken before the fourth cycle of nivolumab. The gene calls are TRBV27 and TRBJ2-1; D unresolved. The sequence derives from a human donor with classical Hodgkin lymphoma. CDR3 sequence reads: CASSFESSYNEQFF. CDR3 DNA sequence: TGTGCCAGCAGTTTCGAGAGCTCCTACAATGAGCAGTTCTTC.